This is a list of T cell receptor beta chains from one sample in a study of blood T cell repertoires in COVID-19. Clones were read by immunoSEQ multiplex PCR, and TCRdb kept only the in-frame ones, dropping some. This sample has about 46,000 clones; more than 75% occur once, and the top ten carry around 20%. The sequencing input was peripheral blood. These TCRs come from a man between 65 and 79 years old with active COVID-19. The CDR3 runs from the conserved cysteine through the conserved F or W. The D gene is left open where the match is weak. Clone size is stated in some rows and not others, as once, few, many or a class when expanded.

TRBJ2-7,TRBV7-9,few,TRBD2,CASSLAGTRSYEQYF,TGTGCCAGCAGCTTAGCGGGGACTAGGAGCTACGAGCAGTACTTC
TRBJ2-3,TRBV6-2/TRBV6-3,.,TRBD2,CASSYGAGGPTDTQYF,TGTGCCAGCAGTTACGGAGCGGGAGGGCCCACAGATACGCAGTATTTT
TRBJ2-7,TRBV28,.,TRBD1,CASKRTGDHYEQYF,TGTGCCAGCAAAAGGACAGGGGACCACTACGAGCAGTACTTC
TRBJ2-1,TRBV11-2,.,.,CASSLDLWLRGYNEQFF,TGTGCCAGCAGCTTAGATCTTTGGCTAAGGGGTTACAATGAGCAGTTCTTC
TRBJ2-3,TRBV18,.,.,CASSPAGAPTDTQYF,TGTGCCAGCTCCCCTGCGGGGGCCCCCACAGATACGCAGTATTTT
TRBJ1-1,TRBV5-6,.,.,CASSLLAGEAFF,TGTGCCAGCAGCTTGTTGGCAGGAGAAGCTTTCTTT
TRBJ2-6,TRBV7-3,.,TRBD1,CASSTPGQVSGANVLTF,TGTGCCAGCAGCACCCCGGGACAGGTTTCCGGGGCCAACGTCCTGACTTTC
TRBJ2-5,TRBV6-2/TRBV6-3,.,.,CASSYSGRQETQYF,TGTGCCAGCAGTTACTCGGGCAGACAAGAGACCCAGTACTTC
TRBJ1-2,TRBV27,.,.,CASSLLPGEGGYTF,TGTGCCAGCAGTTTATTACCAGGGGAGGGTGGCTACACCTTC
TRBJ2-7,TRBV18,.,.,CASSPGRYEQYF,TGTGCCAGCTCACCAGGGCGCTACGAGCAGTACTTC
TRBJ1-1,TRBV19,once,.,CASSMLGVNTEAFF,TGTGCCAGTAGTATGTTAGGAGTGAACACTGAAGCTTTCTTT
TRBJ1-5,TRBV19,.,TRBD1,CASSPRRGPGQPQHF,TGTGCCAGTAGTCCCCGGAGGGGGCCGGGTCAGCCCCAGCATTTT
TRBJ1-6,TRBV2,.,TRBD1,CASSGDRANSPLHF,TGTGCCAGCAGTGGGGACAGGGCCAATTCACCCCTCCACTTT
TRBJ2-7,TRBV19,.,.,CASSLGSRRYF,TGTGCCAGTAGTTTAGGGAGTCGTCGGTACTTC
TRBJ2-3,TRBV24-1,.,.,CASAGTSTDTQYF,TGTGCCTCAGCGGGTACTAGCACAGATACGCAGTATTTT
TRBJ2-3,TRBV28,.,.,CASSLAGAADTQYF,TGTGCCAGCAGTTTGGCGGGGGCGGCAGATACGCAGTATTTT
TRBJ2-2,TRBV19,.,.,CASSTLDSLANTGELFF,TGTGCCAGTAGTACTTTGGACAGCTTGGCGAACACCGGGGAGCTGTTTTTT
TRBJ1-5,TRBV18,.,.,CASSPRTDSNQPQHF,TGTGCCAGCTCACCAAGGACAGATAGCAATCAGCCCCAGCATTTT
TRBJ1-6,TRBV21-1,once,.,CASSPQGNDNSPLHF,TGTGCCAGCAGCCCACAGGGCAACGATAATTCACCCCTCCACTTT
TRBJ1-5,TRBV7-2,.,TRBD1,CASSRDRGLYSNQPQHF,TGTGCCAGCAGCCGGGACAGGGGCCTGTATAGCAATCAGCCCCAGCATTTT
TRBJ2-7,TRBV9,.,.,CASSVVRGQGWHEQYF,TGTGCCAGCAGCGTAGTTCGTGGGCAGGGGTGGCACGAGCAGTACTTC
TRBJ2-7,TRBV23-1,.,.,CASSQVTGRFEQYF,TGCGCCAGCAGTCAAGTCACTGGGAGGTTCGAGCAGTACTTC
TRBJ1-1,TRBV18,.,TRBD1,CASSLGQTKNTEAFF,TGTGCCAGCTCACTGGGACAGACTAAAAACACTGAAGCTTTCTTT
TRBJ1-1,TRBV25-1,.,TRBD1,CASSRQGISEAFF,TGTGCCAGCAGCAGACAGGGGATCAGTGAAGCTTTCTTT
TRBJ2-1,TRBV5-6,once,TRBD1,CASSWDRGLYNEQFF,TGTGCCAGCAGTTGGGACAGGGGGCTTTACAATGAGCAGTTCTTC
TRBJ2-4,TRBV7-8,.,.,CASSLASVTSLAKNIQYF,TGTGCCAGCAGCTTAGCGTCTGTGACATCGTTAGCCAAAAACATTCAGTACTTC
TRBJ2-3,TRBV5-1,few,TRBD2,CASSNDRSSGPSTDTQYF,TGCGCCAGCAGCAATGACAGGTCTAGCGGGCCTAGCACAGATACGCAGTATTTT
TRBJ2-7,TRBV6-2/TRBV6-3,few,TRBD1,CASSSRDRESAEQYF,TGTGCCAGCAGTTCCCGGGACAGGGAATCGGCGGAGCAGTACTTC
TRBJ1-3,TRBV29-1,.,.,CSVPDSSGNTIYF,TGCAGCGTCCCGGACAGCTCTGGAAACACCATATATTTT
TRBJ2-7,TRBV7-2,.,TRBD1,CASSYTDRAAGYF,TGTGCCAGCAGCTACACTGACAGGGCCGCCGGCTACTTC
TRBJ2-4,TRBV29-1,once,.,CSVKGGENIQYF,TGCAGCGTTAAAGGGGGGGAAAACATTCAGTACTTC
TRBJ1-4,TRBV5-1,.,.,CASSIRGTNEKLFF,TGCGCCAGCAGCATCAGGGGAACTAATGAAAAACTGTTTTTT
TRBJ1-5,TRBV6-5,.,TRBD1,CASSQRQGQPQHF,TGTGCCAGCAGTCAGAGACAGGGTCAGCCCCAGCATTTT
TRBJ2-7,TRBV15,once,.,CATSRDPGGPFSYEQYF,TGTGCCACCAGCAGAGATCCGGGGGGCCCATTCTCCTACGAGCAGTACTTC
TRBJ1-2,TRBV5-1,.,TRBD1,CASSRDRGRESGYTF,TGCGCCAGCAGCCGCGACAGGGGAAGAGAAAGTGGCTACACCTTC
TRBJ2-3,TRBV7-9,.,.,CASMRIYPDTQYF,TGTGCCAGCATGCGCATTTATCCAGATACGCAGTATTTT
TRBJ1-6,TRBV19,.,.,CASSPRGPPNSPLHF,TGTGCCAGTAGTCCGCGCGGTCCACCCAATTCACCCCTCCACTTT
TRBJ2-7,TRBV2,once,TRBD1,CASSERGRYEQYF,TGTGCCAGCAGTGAAAGGGGGCGATACGAGCAGTACTTC
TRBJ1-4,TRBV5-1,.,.,CASSLGRQLNEKLFF,TGCGCCAGCAGCTTGGGAAGACAGCTAAATGAAAAACTGTTTTTT
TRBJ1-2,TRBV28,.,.,CASGRWTYGYTF,TGTGCCAGCGGGAGGTGGACCTATGGCTACACCTTC
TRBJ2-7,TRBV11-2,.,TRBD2,CASSLLAGGLYEQYF,TGTGCCAGCAGCCTACTAGCGGGAGGACTCTACGAGCAGTACTTC
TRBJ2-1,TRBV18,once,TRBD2,CASSPGTSGGNEQFF,TGTGCCAGCTCGCCCGGGACTAGCGGGGGGAATGAGCAGTTCTTC
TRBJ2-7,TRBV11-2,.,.,CASSLGAISYEQYF,TGTGCCAGCAGCCTAGGAGCGATCTCCTACGAGCAGTACTTC
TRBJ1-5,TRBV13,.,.,CASSLFPPGFW,TGTGCCAGCAGCCTTTTTCCTCCGGGGTTCTGG
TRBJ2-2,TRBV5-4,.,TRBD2,CASSPMGLAGDGTGELFF,TGTGCCAGCAGCCCGATGGGACTAGCGGGAGACGGCACCGGGGAGCTGTTTTTT